One sample yielded the 28 T cell receptor beta chains listed below, sequenced in a study of blood T cell repertoires in COVID-19. Assay: immunoSEQ multiplex PCR; the TCRdb copy retains only in-frame clones and omits some. The sample has more than 85,000 clones; over 70% are singletons. Sequencing used peripheral blood. Receptors were obtained from a man aged 80 or over with active or convalescent COVID-19.

V is TRBV3-1 (or the pseudogene TRBV3-2) and J is TRBJ1-2; D is undetermined. The CDR3 has 11 amino acids. V lost 3 bases and J 5 bases, leaving 4 bases between the germline ends. Germline CDR1 LGHDT, CDR2 YNNKEL (reference sequence). CDR3 residues: CASSQRYGYTF. In DNA, the CDR3 is TGTGCCAGCAGCCAGAGGTATGGCTACACCTTC.

This chain links TRBV6-6 with TRBJ1-3; 7 positions match TRBD1. CDR3 size: 13 residues. The V gene end was trimmed by 4 bases and the J gene end by 6 bases; junction bases not matched to a gene: 3. CDR1 MNHNY and CDR2 SVGAGI come from the germline V gene (reference sequence). CDR3 coding DNA: TGTGCCAGCAGTTCAGGGGGATCAAACACCATATATTTT. It translates to CASSSGGSNTIYF.

The gene calls are TRBV4-2 and TRBJ2-1; 8 positions agree with TRBD2. Germline V CDR1 and CDR2: LGHNA, YNFKEQ. The CDR3 covers 15 residues. V was pared by 0 bases and J by 7 bases, with 5 bases of the junction left unmatched. For the CDR3, the DNA is TGTGCCAGCAGCCAAGATCCTAGCGGGCGTAATGAGCAGTTCTTC. Its protein is CASSQDPSGRNEQFF.

The chain joins TRBV5-6 to TRBJ2-5; the D gene is possibly TRBD2 (6 bases). CDR1 SGHDT and CDR2 YYEEEE come from the germline V gene. This CDR3 has 14 amino acids. Trimming pared 2 bases from V and 0 bases from J, leaving 8 bases between. As DNA, the CDR3 is TGTGCCAGCAGCTTTAGCGGCCACCAAGAGACCCAGTACTTC. Its protein is CASSFSGHQETQYF. The variable domain in full, completed from reference TRBV5-6 and TRBJ2-5, reads DAGVTQSPTHLIKTRGQQVTLRCSPKSGHDTVSWYQQALGQGPQFIFQYYEEEERQRGNFPDRFSGHQFPNYSSELNVNALLLGDSALYLCASSFSGHQETQYFGPGTRLLVL.

This chain links TRBV28 with TRBJ2-1; 7 nucleotides line up with TRBD2. The CDR3 contains 14 residues. The J segment lost 3 bases and the V segment lost 6 bases, leaving 5 bases of the junction unmatched. Germline V gives CDR1 MDHEN, CDR2 SYDVKM. CDR3 coding DNA: TGTGCCAGCAGGGGGGGGACCCACTACAATGAGCAGTTCTTC. Protein: CASRGGTHYNEQFF.

The rearrangement uses TRBV6-2 or TRBV6-3 and TRBJ2-3; maybe TRBD2 (6 bases). CDR1 and CDR2 (germline): MNHEY, SVGEGT. V was pared by 6 bases and J by 4 bases, with 14 bases between. The CDR3 covers 14 residues. CDR3 bases: TGTGCCAGCAGCCCCGGGAGATCCGCAGATACGCAGTATTTT. It yields the protein CASSPGRSADTQYF.

The V and J genes are TRBV5-5 and TRBJ2-3, with a tentative D call TRBD2 (6 bases). Trimming cost V 0 bases and J 0 bases, with 8 bases left between them. CDR1 and CDR2 from the germline V gene are SGHKS and YYEKEE (reference sequence). CDR3 length: 15 residues. This CDR3 is CASSLGLGSTDTQYF. DNA of the CDR3: TGTGCCAGCAGCTTGGGACTAGGGAGCACAGATACGCAGTATTTT.

For this clone: In the same sample, other DNA sequences code for this CDR3. This chain uses TRBV3-1 (or the pseudogene TRBV3-2) with TRBJ1-3; D gene unclear. Trimming left V 8 bases short and J 0 bases short, with 8 bases between. Per the germline V gene, CDR1 is LGHDT and CDR2 is YNNKEL (reference sequence). This CDR3 is built from 13 residues. The CDR3 sequence is CASSGSSGNTIYF. CDR3 DNA sequence: TGTGCCAGCTCCGGGAGCTCTGGAAACACCATATATTTT.

This chain joins TRBV10-1 and TRBJ1-6; D unclear. Trimming pared 6 bases from V and 0 bases from J, leaving 12 bases between. Per germline, CDR1 WNHNN and CDR2 SYGVQD (reference sequence). This CDR3 region has 16 residues. CDR3 in amino acids: CASSLIPSSYNSPLHF. The CDR3 nucleotides are TGCGCCAGCAGCCTCATACCGAGCTCCTATAATTCACCCCTCCACTTT.

This chain connects TRBV24-1 to TRBJ2-2; unclear D gene. The CDR3 extends over 14 amino acids. CDR1 and CDR2 (germline): KGHDR, SFDVKD. V lost 5 bases and J lost 2, with 8 bases in between. The CDR3 region is CATSAGYNTGELFF. For the CDR3, the DNA is TGTGCCACCAGTGCCGGGTATAACACCGGGGAGCTGTTTTTT.

J is TRBJ2-7 and V is TRBV5-1, with TRBD1 as a possible D gene (6 bases). Germline V gene data show CDR1 as SGHRS and CDR2 as YFSETQ. This CDR3 region has 14 residues. V was shortened by 4 bases and J by 2 bases, with 13 bases between the two germline ends. CDR3 DNA: TGCGCCAGCAGCATCACGACAGGACCCTACGAGCAGTACTTC. Translated: CASSITTGPYEQYF.

The chain joins TRBV3-1 (or the pseudogene TRBV3-2) to TRBJ1-2, with 11 positions matching TRBD1. The length of the CDR3 is 14 residues. With V trimmed by 6 bases and J by 5 bases, 5 bases remained unmatched. CDR1 is LGHDT and CDR2 is YNNKEL in the germline V gene (reference sequence). The CDR3 sequence: CASRLGQGEYGYTF. DNA of the CDR3: TGTGCCAGCAGACTGGGACAGGGGGAATATGGCTACACCTTC.

V usage is TRBV6-2 or TRBV6-3 and J usage is TRBJ1-5, with 7 bases that match TRBD1. The V and J ends lost 6 bases and 5 bases, in that order; junction bases with no gene match: 7. Germline CDR1 is MNHEY and CDR2 is SVGEGT. The CDR3 has 14 amino acids. Written as DNA, the CDR3 is TGTGCCAGCAGCACACAGGGGAAAGATCAGCCCCAGCATTTT. It specifies CASSTQGKDQPQHF.

This clone occurred once. This chain connects TRBV7-2 to TRBJ2-3; TRBD2 matches at 10 bases. V trimming: 5 bases; J trimming: 5 bases; junction bases outside the gene matches: 13. The germline CDR1 and CDR2 sequences are SGHTA and FQGNSA. CDR3 size: 17 residues. The CDR3 DNA reads as TGTGCCAGCAGCCCTGTGAGCGGGGGGGCCCTCGAAGATACGCAGTATTTT. Protein: CASSPVSGGALEDTQYF. The variable domain in full, with the rest retrieved from reference TRBV7-2 and TRBJ2-3, is GAGVSQSPSNKVTEKGKDVELRCDPISGHTALYWYRQSLGQGLEFLIYFQGNSAPDKSGLPSDRFSAERTGGSVSTLTIQRTQQEDSAVYLCASSPVSGGALEDTQYFGPGTRLTVL.

This clone showed up just a few times. The chain's CDR3 is CASRDWKRETQYF. The CDR3 nucleotides read TGTGCCAGTAGGGACTGGAAACGAGAGACCCAGTACTTC. The chain is built from TRBV19 and TRBJ2-5; D perhaps matches TRBD2 (5 bases). Looked up from germline, CDR1 is LNHDA and CDR2 is SQIVND (reference sequence). The CDR3 length is 13 residues. The ends were cut back, 6 bases at V and 4 bases at J, with 12 bases in the middle.

The chain joins TRBV5-4 to TRBJ1-2; possibly TRBD1 for D (6 bases). This CDR3 contains 15 residues. CDR1 is SGHNT and CDR2 is YYREEE in the germline V gene (reference sequence). V was trimmed by 3 bases and J by 4 bases, leaving 16 bases between them. CDR3 sequence: CASSSRTDGVYGYTF. The DNA of the CDR3 is TGTGCCAGCAGCTCCAGGACAGATGGAGTCTATGGCTACACCTTC. Variable domain in full (rest from reference TRBV5-4 and TRBJ1-2): ETGVTQSPTHLIKTRGQQVTLRCSSQSGHNTVSWYQQALGQGPQFIFQYYREEENGRGNFPPRFSGLQFPNYSSELNVNALELDDSALYLCASSSRTDGVYGYTFGSGTRLTVV.

The rearrangement joins TRBV7-6 to TRBJ2-7; D not resolved. The CDR3 sequence is 14 residues long. Germline V gene sequence: CDR1 SGHVS, CDR2 FNYEAQ. The V end was cut by 6 bases, the J end by 0 bases, with 12 bases between. CDR3 region: CASRFDTNSYEQYF. DNA of the CDR3: TGTGCCAGCAGATTTGACACCAACTCCTACGAGCAGTACTTC.

This chain connects TRBV10-3 to TRBJ1-5; 9 bases align to TRBD1. V shed 6 bases, J shed 6 bases, and the junction held 9 bases outside the gene matches. This CDR3 spans 15 amino acids. Germline V lookup: CDR1 ENHRY, CDR2 SYGVKD. This CDR3 reads CAIREGTGLGQPQHF. CDR3 coding DNA: TGTGCCATCAGGGAAGGGACAGGGTTAGGTCAGCCCCAGCATTTT.

The chain joins TRBV28 to TRBJ2-7; the match to TRBD1 covers 7 bases. There are 15 residues in the CDR3. V shed 7 bases, J shed 5 bases, and the junction held 14 bases outside the gene matches. Per the germline V gene, CDR1 is MDHEN and CDR2 is SYDVKM. The CDR3 region is CASNPSGRQGDEQYF. The CDR3 region has the DNA TGTGCCAGCAACCCGTCCGGTAGACAGGGCGACGAGCAGTACTTC.

The rearrangement links TRBV29-1 to TRBJ2-5, with 7 bases matching TRBD1. The germline V gene has CDR1 SQVTM and CDR2 ANQGSEA. Unmatched junction bases numbered 8, after V lost 5 bases and J lost 5 bases. This CDR3 is 13 amino acids long. DNA of the CDR3: TGCAGCGTTCAGCCGACAGGGATGGAGACCCAGTACTTC. Translated, it gives CSVQPTGMETQYF.

This chain links TRBV5-1 with TRBJ2-1, with 8 bases identical to TRBD2. Germline loops: CDR1 SGHRS, CDR2 YFSETQ. CDR3 length: 15 residues. V lost 1 base, J lost 4 bases, and 4 bases stayed unmatched. In DNA, the CDR3 is TGCGCCAGCAGCTTGTCGCGGGGGGTATACAATGAGCAGTTCTTC. It yields the protein CASSLSRGVYNEQFF.

This sequence joins TRBV6-5 and TRBJ1-2; 7 bases fit TRBD1. V lost 6 bases, J lost 5 bases, and 9 bases stayed unmatched. The CDR3 covers 14 residues. Looked up from germline, CDR1 is MNHEY and CDR2 is SVGAGI. The CDR3 loop is CASSRQGPRYGYTF. The CDR3 nucleotides are TGTGCCAGCAGCCGACAGGGCCCAAGGTATGGCTACACCTTC.

This sequence joins TRBV27 and TRBJ1-2; 9 nucleotides align to TRBD1. The germline CDR1 and CDR2 sequences are MNHEY and SMNVEV (reference sequence). The CDR3 sequence is 12 residues long. Trimming removed 7 bases from V and 4 bases from J; junction bases left unmatched: 1. CDR3 sequence (DNA): TGTGCCAGCACGACAGGGGGCTATGGCTACACCTTC. It translates to CASTTGGYGYTF.

V is TRBV6-6 and J is TRBJ2-2, with 7 nucleotides matching TRBD1. This CDR3 comprises 14 residues. V was clipped by 7 bases and J by 0 bases; unmatched bases: 2. Germline CDR1 and CDR2: MNHNY and SVGAGI (reference sequence). Here the CDR3 reads CASTGTANTGELFF. CDR3 DNA sequence: TGTGCCAGCACCGGGACAGCGAACACCGGGGAGCTGTTTTTT.

This chain uses TRBV2 with TRBJ1-2, with TRBD1 as a possible D gene (6 bases). The CDR3 length is 12 residues. Germline V CDR1 and CDR2: SNHLY, FYNNEI. Trimming left V 8 bases short and J 5 bases short, with 12 bases between. The CDR3: CASGTTTYGYTF. The CDR3, as DNA: TGTGCCAGCGGGACAACCACTTATGGCTACACCTTC.

The V call is TRBV5-6, the J call TRBJ2-7, with TRBD1 matching 9 bases. The germline CDR1 and CDR2 sequences are SGHDT and YYEEEE. The CDR3 is made up of 14 amino acids. V trimming: 4 bases; J trimming: 9 bases; junction bases outside the gene matches: 11. The CDR3 sequence: CASSTGTGQRAQYF. The CDR3 DNA follows: TGTGCCAGCAGCACAGGGACAGGGCAGAGGGCGCAGTACTTC.

The table lists this clone with a few counts. The chain employs TRBV5-1 and TRBJ1-6, with TRBD1 as a possible D gene (6 bases). CDR1 and CDR2 (germline): SGHRS, YFSETQ. Trimming removed 0 bases at V and 8 bases at J, with 21 bases between. CDR3 length equals 18 residues. Here the CDR3 reads CASSLGKMTGAPYSPLHF. CDR3 DNA sequence: TGCGCCAGCAGCTTGGGCAAAATGACAGGTGCCCCCTATTCACCCCTCCACTTT.

The chain carries TRBV28 and TRBJ2-1; D is undetermined. The germline V gene has CDR1 MDHEN and CDR2 SYDVKM. Trimming removed 3 bases from V and 0 bases from J, with 18 bases in between. This CDR3 is built from 18 residues. CDR3 nucleotide sequence: TGTGCCAGCAGTTTGTCCCTCTTGGGCGCCAGCTCCTACAATGAGCAGTTCTTC. Protein product: CASSLSLLGASSYNEQFF.